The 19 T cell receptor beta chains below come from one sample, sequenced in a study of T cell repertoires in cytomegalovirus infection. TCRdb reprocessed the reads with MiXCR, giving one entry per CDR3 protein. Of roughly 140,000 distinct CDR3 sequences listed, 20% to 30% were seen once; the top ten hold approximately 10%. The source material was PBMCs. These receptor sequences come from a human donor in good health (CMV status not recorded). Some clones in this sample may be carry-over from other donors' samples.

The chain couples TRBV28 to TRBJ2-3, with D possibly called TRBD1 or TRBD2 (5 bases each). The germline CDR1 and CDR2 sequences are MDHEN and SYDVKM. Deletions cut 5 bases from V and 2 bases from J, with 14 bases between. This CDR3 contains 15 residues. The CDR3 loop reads CASSPGTTITDTQYF. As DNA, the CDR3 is TGTGCCAGCAGTCCCGGGACCACTATCACAGATACGCAGTATTTT.

CDR3 sequence (DNA): TGTGCCAGCAGTTACCCCTCCCCTTCTAGCGGCAATGAGCAGTTCTTC. This translates into CASSYPSPSSGNEQFF. J is TRBJ2-1 and V is TRBV6-2 or TRBV6-3, with 7 bases aligning to TRBD2. CDR3 length equals 16 residues. Germline loops: CDR1 MNHEY, CDR2 SVGEGT. J lost 6 bases, V lost 2 bases, and 10 bases had no gene match.

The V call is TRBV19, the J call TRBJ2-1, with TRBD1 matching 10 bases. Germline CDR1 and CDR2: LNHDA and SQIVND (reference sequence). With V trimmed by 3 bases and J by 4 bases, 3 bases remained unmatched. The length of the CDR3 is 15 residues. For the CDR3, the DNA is TGTGCCAGTAGTATCTTGGGACAGGGGTACAATGAGCAGTTCTTC. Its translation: CASSILGQGYNEQFF.

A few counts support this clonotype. The CDR3: CASSSIRFSSTDTQYF. The CDR3 DNA follows: TGTGCCAGCAGTAGCATTAGGTTTTCTAGCACAGATACGCAGTATTTT. This sequence joins TRBV6-1 and TRBJ2-3; D is uncertain. The V and J ends lost 5 bases and 0 bases respectively, with 15 bases between them. CDR3 length: 16 amino acids. Germline assignment: CDR1 MNHNS and CDR2 SASEGT.

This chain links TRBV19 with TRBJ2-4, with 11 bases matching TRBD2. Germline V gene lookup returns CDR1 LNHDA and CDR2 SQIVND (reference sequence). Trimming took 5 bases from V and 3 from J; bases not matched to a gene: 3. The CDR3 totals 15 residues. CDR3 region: CASSRTSGYKNIQYF. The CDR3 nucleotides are TGTGCCAGTAGTCGGACTAGCGGGTACAAAAACATTCAGTACTTC.

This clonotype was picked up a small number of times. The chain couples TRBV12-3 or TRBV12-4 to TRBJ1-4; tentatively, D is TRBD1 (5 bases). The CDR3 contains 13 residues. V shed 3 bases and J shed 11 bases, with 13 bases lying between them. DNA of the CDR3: TGTGCCAGCAGTTTTGGGGCCGTCGGGAAACTGTTTTTT. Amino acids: CASSFGAVGKLFF.

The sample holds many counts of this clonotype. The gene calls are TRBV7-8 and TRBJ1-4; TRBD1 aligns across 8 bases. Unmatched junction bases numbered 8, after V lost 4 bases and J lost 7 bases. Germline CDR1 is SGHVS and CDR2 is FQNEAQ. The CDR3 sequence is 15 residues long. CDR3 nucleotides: TGTGCCAGCAGCTACGATGTTGGACAGGGTGAAAAACTGTTTTTT. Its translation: CASSYDVGQGEKLFF.

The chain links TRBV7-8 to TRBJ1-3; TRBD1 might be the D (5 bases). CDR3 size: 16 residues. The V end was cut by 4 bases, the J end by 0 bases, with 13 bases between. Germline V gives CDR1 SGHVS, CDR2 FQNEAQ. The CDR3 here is CASSSNRGLSGNTIYF. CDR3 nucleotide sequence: TGTGCCAGCAGCTCCAACCGGGGCCTCTCTGGAAACACCATATATTTT.

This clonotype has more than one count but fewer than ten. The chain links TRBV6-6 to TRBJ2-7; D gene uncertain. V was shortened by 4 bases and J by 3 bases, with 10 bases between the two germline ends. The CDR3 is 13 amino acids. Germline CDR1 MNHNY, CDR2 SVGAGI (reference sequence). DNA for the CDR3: TGTGCCAGCAGTTCCCAAGGGAACTACGAGCAGTACTTC. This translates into CASSSQGNYEQYF.

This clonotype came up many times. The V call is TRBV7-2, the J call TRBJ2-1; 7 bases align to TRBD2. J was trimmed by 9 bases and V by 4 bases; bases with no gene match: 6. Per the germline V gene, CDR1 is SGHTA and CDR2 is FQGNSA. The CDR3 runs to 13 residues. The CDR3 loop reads CASSSGEGSEQFF. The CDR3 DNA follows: TGTGCCAGCAGCTCGGGGGAGGGGAGTGAGCAGTTCTTC.

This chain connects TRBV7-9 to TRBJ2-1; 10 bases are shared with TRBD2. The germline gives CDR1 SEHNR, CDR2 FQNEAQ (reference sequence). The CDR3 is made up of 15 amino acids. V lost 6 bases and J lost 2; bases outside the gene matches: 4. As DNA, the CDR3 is TGTGCCAGCAGTCACAGCGGGGGGGCCTACAATGAGCAGTTCTTC. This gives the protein CASSHSGGAYNEQFF. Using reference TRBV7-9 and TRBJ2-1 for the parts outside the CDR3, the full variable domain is DTGVSQNPRHKITKRGQNVTFRCDPISEHNRLYWYRQTLGQGPEFLTYFQNEAQLEKSRLLSDRFSAERPKGSFSTLEIQRTEQGDSAMYLCASSHSGGAYNEQFFGPGTRLTVL.

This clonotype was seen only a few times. CDR3 DNA: TGCAGTGCAAGGGGGGCAGGGGCCTCTGGAAACACCATATATTTT. It is translated as CSARGAGASGNTIYF. The chain joins TRBV20-1 to TRBJ1-3; tentatively, D is TRBD1 (6 bases). Germline V gene sequence: CDR1 DFQATT, CDR2 SNEGSKA (reference sequence). Trimming shortened V by 6 bases and J by 0 bases, and 15 bases separated the two germline ends. CDR3 length: 15 amino acids.

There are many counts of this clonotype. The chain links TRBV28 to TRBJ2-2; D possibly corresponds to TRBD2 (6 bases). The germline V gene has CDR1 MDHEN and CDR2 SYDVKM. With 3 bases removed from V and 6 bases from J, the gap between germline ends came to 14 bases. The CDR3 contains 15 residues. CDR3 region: CASSFSGGLAGELFF. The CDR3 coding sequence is TGTGCCAGCAGTTTTAGCGGAGGGCTTGCCGGGGAGCTGTTTTTT.

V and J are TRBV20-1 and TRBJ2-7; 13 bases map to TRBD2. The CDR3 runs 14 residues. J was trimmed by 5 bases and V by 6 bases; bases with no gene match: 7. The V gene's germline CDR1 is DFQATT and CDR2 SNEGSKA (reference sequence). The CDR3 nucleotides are TGCAGTGCGCAACTAGCGGGAGGGCCTAACGAGCAGTACTTC. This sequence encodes CSAQLAGGPNEQYF.

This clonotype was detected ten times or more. The CDR3 region has the DNA TGTGCCAGTAGTATCTTCTTCTTTGCTGATGGTGAAAAACTGTTTTTT. It yields the protein CASSIFFFADGEKLFF. This chain joins TRBV19 and TRBJ1-4; D remains unclear. The V end lost 3 bases, the J end lost 7 bases, and 18 bases lay between the germline ends. In germline, CDR1 is LNHDA, CDR2 SQIVND (reference sequence). The CDR3 is 16 residues long.

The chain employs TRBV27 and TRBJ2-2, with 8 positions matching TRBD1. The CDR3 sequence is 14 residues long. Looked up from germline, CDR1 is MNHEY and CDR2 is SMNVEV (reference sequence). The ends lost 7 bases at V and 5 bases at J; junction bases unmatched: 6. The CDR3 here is CASMQGARTGELFF. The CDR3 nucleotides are TGTGCCAGCATGCAGGGGGCTCGGACCGGGGAGCTGTTTTTT.

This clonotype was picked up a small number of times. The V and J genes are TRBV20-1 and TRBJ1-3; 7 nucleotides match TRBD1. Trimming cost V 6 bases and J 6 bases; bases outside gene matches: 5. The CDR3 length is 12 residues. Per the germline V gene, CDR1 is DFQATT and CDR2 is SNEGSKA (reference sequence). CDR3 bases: TGCAGTGCCGGGACAGAAGTAAACACCATATATTTT. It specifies CSAGTEVNTIYF.

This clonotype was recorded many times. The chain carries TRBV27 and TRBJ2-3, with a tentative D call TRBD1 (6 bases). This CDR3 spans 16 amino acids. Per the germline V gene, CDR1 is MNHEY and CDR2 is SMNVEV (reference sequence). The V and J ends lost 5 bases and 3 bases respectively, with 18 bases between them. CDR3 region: CASSQRTVLGTDTQYF. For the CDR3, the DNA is TGTGCCAGCAGTCAACGGACAGTACTGGGGACAGATACGCAGTATTTT.

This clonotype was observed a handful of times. The CDR3 bases are TGTGCCAGCAATCCGACAGGGAACTCTGGGGCCAACGTCCTGACTTTC. Translated: CASNPTGNSGANVLTF. The chain recombines TRBV7-8 with TRBJ2-6, with TRBD1 identical over 7 bases. After removal of 7 bases from V and 0 bases from J, the junction contained 6 bases not matched to a gene. Germline V lookup: CDR1 SGHVS, CDR2 FQNEAQ. CDR3 length equals 16 residues.